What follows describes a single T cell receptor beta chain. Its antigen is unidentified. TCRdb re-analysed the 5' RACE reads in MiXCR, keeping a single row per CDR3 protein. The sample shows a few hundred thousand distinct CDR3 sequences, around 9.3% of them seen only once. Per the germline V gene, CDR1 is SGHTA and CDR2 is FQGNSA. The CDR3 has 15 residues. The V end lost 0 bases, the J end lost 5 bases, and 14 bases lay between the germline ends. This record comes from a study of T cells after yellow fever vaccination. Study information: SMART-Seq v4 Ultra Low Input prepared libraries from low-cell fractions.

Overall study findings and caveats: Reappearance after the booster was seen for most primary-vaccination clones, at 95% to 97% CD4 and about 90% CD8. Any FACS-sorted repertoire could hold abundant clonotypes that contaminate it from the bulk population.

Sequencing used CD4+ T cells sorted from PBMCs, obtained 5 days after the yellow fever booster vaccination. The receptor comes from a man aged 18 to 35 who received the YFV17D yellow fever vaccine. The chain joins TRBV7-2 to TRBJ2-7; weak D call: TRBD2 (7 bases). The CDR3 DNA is TGTGCCAGCAGCTTAGCGCGGGGGCGAGGCGACGAGCAGTACTTC. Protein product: CASSLARGRGDEQYF.